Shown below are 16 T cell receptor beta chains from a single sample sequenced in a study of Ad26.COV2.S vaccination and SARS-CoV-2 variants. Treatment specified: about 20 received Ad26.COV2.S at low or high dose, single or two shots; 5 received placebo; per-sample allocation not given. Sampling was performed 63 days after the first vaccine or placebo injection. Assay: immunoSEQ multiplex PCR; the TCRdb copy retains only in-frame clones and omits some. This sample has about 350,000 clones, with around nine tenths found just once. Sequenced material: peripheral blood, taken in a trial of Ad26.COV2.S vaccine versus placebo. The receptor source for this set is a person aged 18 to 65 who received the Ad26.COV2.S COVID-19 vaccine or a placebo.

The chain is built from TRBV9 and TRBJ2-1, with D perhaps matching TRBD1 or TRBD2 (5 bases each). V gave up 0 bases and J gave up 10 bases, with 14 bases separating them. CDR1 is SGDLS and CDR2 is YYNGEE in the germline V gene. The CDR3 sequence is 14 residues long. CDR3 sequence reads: CASSVALGTSEQFF. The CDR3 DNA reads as TGTGCCAGCAGCGTAGCTTTAGGGACCTCAGAGCAGTTCTTC.

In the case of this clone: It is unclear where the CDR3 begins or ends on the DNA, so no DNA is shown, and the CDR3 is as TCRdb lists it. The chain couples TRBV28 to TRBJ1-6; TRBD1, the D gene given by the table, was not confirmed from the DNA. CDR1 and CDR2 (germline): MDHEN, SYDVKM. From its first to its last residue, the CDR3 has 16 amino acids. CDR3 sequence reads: CASSLFLLAGNSPLHF.

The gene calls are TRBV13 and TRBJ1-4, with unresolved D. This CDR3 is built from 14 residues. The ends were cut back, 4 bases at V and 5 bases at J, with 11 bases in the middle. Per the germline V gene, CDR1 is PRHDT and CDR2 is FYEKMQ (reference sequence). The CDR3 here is CASSSPGPNEKLFF. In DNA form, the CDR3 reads TGTGCCAGCAGCTCACCGGGCCCCAATGAAAAACTGTTTTTT.

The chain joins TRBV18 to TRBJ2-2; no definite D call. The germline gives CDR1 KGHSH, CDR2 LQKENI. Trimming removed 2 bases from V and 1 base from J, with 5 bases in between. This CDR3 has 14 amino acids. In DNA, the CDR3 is TGTGCCAGCTCACCATCCCAGAACACCGGGGAGCTGTTTTTT. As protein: CASSPSQNTGELFF.

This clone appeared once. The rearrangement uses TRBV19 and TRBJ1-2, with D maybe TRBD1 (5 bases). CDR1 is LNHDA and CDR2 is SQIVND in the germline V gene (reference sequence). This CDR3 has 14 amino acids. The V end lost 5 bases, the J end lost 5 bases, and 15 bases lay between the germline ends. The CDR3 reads CASSPGPWGYGYTF. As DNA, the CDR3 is TGTGCCAGTAGTCCGGGTCCATGGGGGTATGGCTACACCTTC.

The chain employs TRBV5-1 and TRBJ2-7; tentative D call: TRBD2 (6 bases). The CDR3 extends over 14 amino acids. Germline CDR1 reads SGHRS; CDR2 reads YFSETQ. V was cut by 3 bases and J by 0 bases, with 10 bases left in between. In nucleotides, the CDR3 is TGCGCCAGCAGCTCGGACTATACCTCCTACGAGCAGTACTTC. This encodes CASSSDYTSYEQYF.

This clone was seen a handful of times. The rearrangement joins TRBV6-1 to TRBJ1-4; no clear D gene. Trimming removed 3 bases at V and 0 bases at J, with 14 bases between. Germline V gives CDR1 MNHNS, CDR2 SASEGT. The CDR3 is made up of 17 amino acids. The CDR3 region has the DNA TGTGCCAGCAGTGACGGTCCAAGTTATGCAACTAATGAAAAACTGTTTTTT. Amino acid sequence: CASSDGPSYATNEKLFF.

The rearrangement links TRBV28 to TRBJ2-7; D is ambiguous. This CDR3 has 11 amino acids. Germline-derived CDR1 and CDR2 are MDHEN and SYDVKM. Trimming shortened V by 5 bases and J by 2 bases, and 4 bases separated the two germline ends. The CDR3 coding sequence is TGTGCCAGCAGTCAAGCCTACGAGCAGTACTTC. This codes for CASSQAYEQYF.

In DNA form, the CDR3 reads TGCGCCAGCAGCTTGTCAGGGGCCTACGAGCAGTACTTC. Residues: CASSLSGAYEQYF. V and J are TRBV5-1 and TRBJ2-7; TRBD1 is a possible D gene (6 bases). V was cut by 1 base and J by 2 bases, with 7 bases left in between. Germline V gives CDR1 SGHRS, CDR2 YFSETQ. This CDR3 is built from 13 residues.

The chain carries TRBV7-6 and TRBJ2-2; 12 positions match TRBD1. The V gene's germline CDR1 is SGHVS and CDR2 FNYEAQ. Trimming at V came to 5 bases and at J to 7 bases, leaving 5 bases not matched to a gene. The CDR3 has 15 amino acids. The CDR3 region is CASSRDRGLNGELFF. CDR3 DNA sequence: TGTGCCAGCAGCCGGGACAGGGGGCTAAACGGGGAGCTGTTTTTT.

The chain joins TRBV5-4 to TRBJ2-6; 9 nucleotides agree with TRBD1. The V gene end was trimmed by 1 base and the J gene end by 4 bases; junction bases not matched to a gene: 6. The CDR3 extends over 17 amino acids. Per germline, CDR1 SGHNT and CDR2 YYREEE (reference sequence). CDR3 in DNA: TGTGCCAGCAGCTTGCCGGGACAGGGTACCGGGGCCAACGTCCTGACTTTC. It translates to CASSLPGQGTGANVLTF.

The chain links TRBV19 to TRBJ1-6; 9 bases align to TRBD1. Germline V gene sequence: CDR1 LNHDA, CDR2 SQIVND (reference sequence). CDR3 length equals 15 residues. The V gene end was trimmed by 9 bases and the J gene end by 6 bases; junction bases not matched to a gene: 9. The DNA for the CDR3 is TGTGCCAGCACGACTGTGGGACAGGGTAATTCACCCCTCCACTTT. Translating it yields CASTTVGQGNSPLHF.

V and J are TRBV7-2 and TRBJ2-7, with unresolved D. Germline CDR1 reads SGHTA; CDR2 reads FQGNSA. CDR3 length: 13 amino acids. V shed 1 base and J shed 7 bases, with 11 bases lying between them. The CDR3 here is CASSLDHGREQYF. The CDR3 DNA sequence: TGTGCCAGCAGCTTAGACCACGGACGAGAGCAGTACTTC.

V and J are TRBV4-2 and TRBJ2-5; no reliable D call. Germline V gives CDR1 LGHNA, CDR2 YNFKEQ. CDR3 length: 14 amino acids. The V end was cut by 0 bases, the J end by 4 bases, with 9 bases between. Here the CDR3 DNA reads TGTGCCAGCAGCCAAGAAGATACGGCAGAGACCCAGTACTTC. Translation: CASSQEDTAETQYF.

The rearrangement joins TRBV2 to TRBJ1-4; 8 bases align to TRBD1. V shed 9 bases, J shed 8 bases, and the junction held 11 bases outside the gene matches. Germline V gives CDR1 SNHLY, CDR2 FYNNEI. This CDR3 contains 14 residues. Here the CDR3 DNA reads TGTGCCAGTGGGAAGGACAGGGCGTCCGAAAAACTGTTTTTT. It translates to CASGKDRASEKLFF. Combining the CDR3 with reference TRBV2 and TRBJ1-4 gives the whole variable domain EPEVTQTPSHQVTQMGQEVILRCVPISNHLYFYWYRQILGQKVEFLVSFYNNEISEKSEIFDDQFSVERPDGSNFTLKIRSTKLEDSAMYFCASGKDRASEKLFFGSGTQLSVL.

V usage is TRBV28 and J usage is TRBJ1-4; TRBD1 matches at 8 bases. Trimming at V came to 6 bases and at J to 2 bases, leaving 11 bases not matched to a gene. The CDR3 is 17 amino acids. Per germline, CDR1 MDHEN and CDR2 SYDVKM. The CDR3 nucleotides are TGTGCCAGCAGCACGGACAGGGACGGGCTGACTAATGAAAAACTGTTTTTT. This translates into CASSTDRDGLTNEKLFF.